This is a list of T cell receptor beta chains from one sample in a study of shared clonotypes between healthy human individuals. The method was immunoSEQ multiplex PCR; TCRdb's version includes in-frame clones alone and lacks a portion of them. This sample has millions of clones, with about 93% found just once. Sequences were obtained from naive CD8+ T cells from PBMCs. The receptors originated from a man aged 18 to 29 in good health. Some clones in this sample may be carry-over from other donors' samples. Both conserved end residues are part of each CDR3. D genes are given only for firm matches. Not every row has a clone size; where given, it reads once, few, many or a size class.

TRBV28,-,TRBJ1-2,-,TGTGCCAGCAGTTTCCACAGGCCCAACTATGGCTACACCTTC,CASSFHRPNYGYTF
TRBV6-5,-,TRBJ2-7,-,TGTGCCAGCAGTTACGATCGCTACGAGCAGTACTTC,CASSYDRYEQYF
TRBV6-5,-,TRBJ2-4,-,TGTGCCAGCAGTCCTAGGGGACTCCAAAACATTCAGTACTTC,CASSPRGLQNIQYF
TRBV19,-,TRBJ2-7,-,TGTGCCAGTAGTATCCCCGGTGGGGGGTACGAGCAGTACTTC,CASSIPGGGYEQYF
TRBV5-6,TRBD2,TRBJ2-1,once,TGTGCCAGCAGCGCACGATCCCCACTAGCGGCCGCCTACAATGAGCAGTTCTTC,CASSARSPLAAAYNEQFF
TRBV7-9,TRBD1,TRBJ1-4,-,TGTGCCAGCAGCTTAGCGAGATTTGGACAGGGACGGACTAATGAAAAACTGTTTTTT,CASSLARFGQGRTNEKLFF
TRBV11-3,-,TRBJ2-7,-,TGTGCCAGCAGCCCCCCGGGGAGGTCCTACGAGCAGTACTTC,CASSPPGRSYEQYF
TRBV28,-,TRBJ2-7,-,TGTGCCAGCAGGGATTCCGGGACTTCCCTCTACGAGCAGTACTTC,CASRDSGTSLYEQYF
TRBV28,-,TRBJ1-1,-,TGTGCCAGCAGCCCCTCGGAGGTTATGCTACGGGAAGCTTTCTTT,CASSPSEVMLREAFF
TRBV10-3,-,TRBJ2-1,-,TGTGCCATCAGTGAGTTCAGGGGTGCCAATGAGCAGTTCTTC,CAISEFRGANEQFF
TRBV6-5,-,TRBJ2-3,-,TGTGCCAGCAGTTCTCTCAAGGGGGGGCTTGGAGATACGCAGTATTTT,CASSSLKGGLGDTQYF
TRBV7-6,TRBD1,TRBJ2-7,-,TGTGCCAGCAGCCCCCGACAGGGGGCGTACGAGCAGTACTTC,CASSPRQGAYEQYF
TRBV7-2,TRBD1,TRBJ1-2,-,TGTGCCAGCAGCTTGGTCGCAGGGGGCGGCGATGGCTACACCTTC,CASSLVAGGGDGYTF
TRBV7-8,-,TRBJ2-5,-,TGTGCCAGCAGCTTACAGGGAATTGGGGTAGAGACCCAGTACTTC,CASSLQGIGVETQYF
TRBV4-1,-,TRBJ1-2,-,TGCGCCAGCAGCCAAGTGCCCGGCTATGGCTACACCTTC,CASSQVPGYGYTF
TRBV10-2,-,TRBJ1-4,-,TGCGCCAGCAGCGTTTCGGCGGGGGCTTGGGGTGAAAAACTGTTTTTT,CASSVSAGAWGEKLFF
TRBV28,-,TRBJ1-5,-,TGTGCCAGCAGGCAGGAGGCCAACAGACAGAATCAGCCCCAGCATTTT,CASRQEANRQNQPQHF
TRBV7-2,-,TRBJ2-5,-,TGTGCCAGCAGGCGACTGGAAGAGACCCAGTACTTC,CASRRLEETQYF
TRBV6-6,-,TRBJ2-3,-,TGTGCCAGCAGTTACGGGCAGTTAACAGATACGCAGTATTTT,CASSYGQLTDTQYF
TRBV19,TRBD2,TRBJ2-1,-,TGTGCCAGTAGTATCGGGGGACTAGCGGGATTCCAGCAGTTCTTC,CASSIGGLAGFQQFF
TRBV9,-,TRBJ1-4,-,TGTGCCAGCAGCGTAGTCGTCGGTACGAATGAAAAACTGTTTTTT,CASSVVVGTNEKLFF
TRBV10-1,-,TRBJ2-3,-,TGCGCCAGCAGCCCCGATCAGGGCGCAGATACGCAGTATTTT,CASSPDQGADTQYF
TRBV2,TRBD2,TRBJ2-1,-,TGTGCCAGTATCGCCCCCGGGACTAGCGGGATTTCGTTATACAATGAGCAGTTCTTC,CASIAPGTSGISLYNEQFF
TRBV7-9,-,TRBJ2-1,-,TGTGCCAGCAGCCGGGGGACTGGCCTCGGGAATGAGCAGTTCTTC,CASSRGTGLGNEQFF
TRBV5-1,-,TRBJ1-2,few,TGCGCCAGCAGCTTGAGGTTGTCGCAGGACTCCAGGGGCTACACCTTC,CASSLRLSQDSRGYTF
TRBV28,-,TRBJ2-1,-,TGTGCCAGCAGTCGACAGAACAATGAGCAGTTCTTC,CASSRQNNEQFF
TRBV28,TRBD2,TRBJ2-7,-,TGTGCCAGCAGCATTAGCGGGTGGGGCTACGAGCAGTACTTC,CASSISGWGYEQYF
TRBV5-4,TRBD2,TRBJ2-1,-,TGTGCCAGCAGCCCCCCTGGAAGCGGGAGCCTATATGAGCAGTTCTTC,CASSPPGSGSLYEQFF
TRBV11-2,TRBD1,TRBJ1-4,-,TGTGCCAGCAGCTTAGGGACAGGGAGGACTAATGAAAAACTGTTTTTT,CASSLGTGRTNEKLFF
TRBV30,-,TRBJ2-1,once,TGTGCCTGGAGGCAGTCCTTTCGGGAGCAGTTCTTC,CAWRQSFREQFF
TRBV30,TRBD1,TRBJ1-4,-,TGTGCCTGGAATATAGGACAGGCGAATGAAAAACTGTTTTTT,CAWNIGQANEKLFF
TRBV7-9,TRBD1,TRBJ1-5,few,TGTGCCAGCAGCTGGGACAGGTCTCAGCCCCAGCATTTT,CASSWDRSQPQHF
TRBV7-8,-,TRBJ1-2,-,TGTGCCAGCAGCCCCCCGGGGGCGGGGGCTGACTATGGCTACACCTTC,CASSPPGAGADYGYTF
TRBV27,TRBD2,TRBJ2-1,-,TGTGCCAGCAGTTCACAACCGGGACTAGCGGATGCTTATGAGCAGTTCTTC,CASSSQPGLADAYEQFF
TRBV28,-,TRBJ2-1,-,TGTGCCAGCAGTTTACGACTTATTCCCCTGGACGGCAATGAGCAGTTCTTC,CASSLRLIPLDGNEQFF
TRBV10-2,-,TRBJ2-5,-,TGCGCCAGCAGTGAGTCGGTCTACAGGGAGACCCAGTACTTC,CASSESVYRETQYF
TRBV19,-,TRBJ2-7,-,TGTGCCAGTAGTGCCGGGACCTCCGGATTCTACGAGCAGTACTTC,CASSAGTSGFYEQYF